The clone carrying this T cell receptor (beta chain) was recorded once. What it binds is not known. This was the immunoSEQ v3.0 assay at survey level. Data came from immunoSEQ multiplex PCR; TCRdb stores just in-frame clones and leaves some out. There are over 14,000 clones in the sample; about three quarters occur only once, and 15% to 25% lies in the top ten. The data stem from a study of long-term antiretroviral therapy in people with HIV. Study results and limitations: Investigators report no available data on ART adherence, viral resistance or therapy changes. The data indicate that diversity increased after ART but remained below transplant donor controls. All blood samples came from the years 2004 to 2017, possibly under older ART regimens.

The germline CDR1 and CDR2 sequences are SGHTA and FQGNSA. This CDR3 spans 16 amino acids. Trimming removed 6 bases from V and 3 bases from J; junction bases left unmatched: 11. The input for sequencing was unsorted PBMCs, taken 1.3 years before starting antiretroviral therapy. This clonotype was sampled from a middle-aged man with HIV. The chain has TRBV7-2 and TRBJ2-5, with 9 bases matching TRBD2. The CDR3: CASSRLGGGAEETQYF. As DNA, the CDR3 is TGTGCCAGCAGTCGGCTGGGCGGGGGGGCGGAAGAGACCCAGTACTTC.